These T cell receptor beta chains were read from a single sample in a study of T cell clonotyping in hematopoietic cell transplantation. TCRdb keeps only in-frame clones here, not all; method: immunoSEQ multiplex PCR. The table has under 14,000 clones, approximately 91% seen once. Sequenced material: PBMCs, taken 180 days after allogeneic stem cell transplant. The receptors were sampled from a male patient over 55 who had an allogeneic stem cell transplant from an unrelated donor, so the T cells may come from the graft donor. Some clones in this sample may be carry-over from other donors' samples. The CDR3 runs from the conserved cysteine through the conserved F or W. The D gene is left open where the match is weak. The size entry is marked missing in some rows and otherwise reads once, few, many or a size class.

V	length	size	J	D	CDR3	DNA
TRBV28	14	.	TRBJ1-2	.	CASTVSGEYYGYTF	TGTGCCAGCACCGTGTCCGGAGAATACTATGGCTACACCTTC
TRBV6-1	12	.	TRBJ1-2	.	CASSETGYGYTF	TGTGCCAGCAGTGAGACAGGCTATGGCTACACCTTC
TRBV19	16	.	TRBJ1-3	TRBD1	CASSIQGQGAGNTIYF	TGTGCCAGTAGTATTCAAGGGCAGGGGGCTGGAAACACCATATATTTT
TRBV9	17	.	TRBJ2-6	.	CASSVAGSSSGANVLTF	TGTGCCAGCAGCGTAGCGGGCTCGAGCTCTGGGGCCAACGTCCTGACTTTC
TRBV5-1	14	.	TRBJ1-1	.	CASSLTEGVTEAFF	TGCGCCAGCAGCTTGACGGAGGGAGTGACTGAAGCTTTCTTT
TRBV20-1	10	.	TRBJ1-4	.	CSARREGLFF	TGCAGTGCTAGGCGAGAGGGACTGTTTTTT
TRBV5-1	12	.	TRBJ1-2	.	CASSPDSTGYTF	TGCGCCAGCAGCCCGGACAGTACGGGCTACACCTTC
TRBV15	15	.	TRBJ2-2	.	CATSSRGTGTGELFF	TGTGCCACCAGCTCCCGCGGGACGGGGACCGGGGAGCTGTTTTTT
TRBV5-1	14	.	TRBJ1-4	.	CASSVGQRDEKLFF	TGCGCCAGCAGCGTAGGACAGAGAGATGAAAAACTGTTTTTT
TRBV5-6	13	.	TRBJ1-2	.	CASSLLRDQGYTF	TGTGCCAGCAGCTTGTTAAGGGATCAAGGCTACACCTTC
TRBV6-6	14	.	TRBJ1-2	TRBD1	CASSYRDSEYGYTF	TGTGCCAGCAGTTACCGGGACAGCGAGTATGGCTACACCTTC
TRBV4-3	14	.	TRBJ1-2	TRBD1	CASSQGTGGLGYTF	TGCGCCAGCAGCCAAGGGACAGGGGGCCTTGGCTACACCTTC
TRBV9	12	.	TRBJ1-3	.	CASSVLGDTIYF	TGTGCCAGCAGCGTACTTGGAGACACCATATATTTT
TRBV5-1	14	.	TRBJ1-6	TRBD1	CASSPGQPNSPLHF	TGCGCCAGCAGCCCGGGACAGCCAAATTCACCCCTCCACTTT
TRBV10-3	14	.	TRBJ1-2	.	CAISERTLNYGYTF	TGTGCCATCAGTGAGAGGACTCTTAACTATGGCTACACCTTC
TRBV19	15	.	TRBJ1-4	.	CASSAQRPTNEKLFF	TGTGCCAGTAGTGCGCAGCGACCAACTAATGAAAAACTGTTTTTT
TRBV6-1	14	.	TRBJ2-5	.	CASQMGHSNVAQYF	TGTGCCAGTCAGATGGGCCATTCTAACGTCGCCCAGTACTTC
TRBV7-3	15	.	TRBJ1-3	TRBD1	CASSQSGTGADTIYF	TGTGCCAGCAGCCAAAGTGGGACAGGGGCCGACACCATATATTTT
TRBV9	13	.	TRBJ2-1	.	CASSVGGGNEQFF	TGTGCCAGCAGCGTAGGAGGTGGTAATGAGCAGTTCTTC
TRBV29-1	15	.	TRBJ2-1	TRBD2	CSVEDTSGGANEQFF	TGCAGCGTTGAAGATACTAGCGGGGGGGCGAATGAGCAGTTCTTC
TRBV10-3	15	.	TRBJ2-2	TRBD1	CAISLQGVGTGELFF	TGTGCCATCAGCCTACAGGGGGTCGGGACCGGGGAGCTGTTTTTT
TRBV7-9	14	.	TRBJ2-5	TRBD2	CASSRLAGQETQYF	TGTGCCAGCAGCCGACTAGCGGGTCAAGAGACCCAGTACTTC
TRBV7-2	13	.	TRBJ2-5	.	CASSLRGLETQYF	TGTGCCAGCAGCTTACGGGGTTTAGAGACCCAGTACTTC
TRBV11-3	13	.	TRBJ2-5	.	CASSLTLGETQYF	TGTGCCAGCAGCTTAACGCTTGGAGAGACCCAGTACTTC
TRBV7-6	14	once	TRBJ2-2	.	CASSSGSNTGELFF	TGTGCCAGCAGTTCCGGGTCGAACACCGGGGAGCTGTTTTTT
TRBV6-4	13	.	TRBJ2-1	TRBD2	CASSATSEDEQFF	TGTGCCAGCAGTGCTACTAGCGAGGATGAGCAGTTCTTC
TRBV25-1	15	.	TRBJ1-2	.	CASSEPGDRNYGYTF	TGTGCCAGCAGTGAACCTGGAGACAGGAACTATGGCTACACCTTC
TRBV6-5	16	.	TRBJ1-2	TRBD1	CASRYRGTGGSEGYTF	TGTGCCAGCAGATACCGCGGGACAGGGGGCTCAGAAGGCTACACCTTC
TRBV6-1	16	.	TRBJ1-4	.	CASSEITDATNEKLFF	TGTGCCAGCAGTGAAATAACGGACGCAACTAATGAAAAACTGTTTTTT
TRBV9	13	.	TRBJ1-2	.	CASSVEGTGGYTF	TGTGCCAGCAGCGTGGAGGGAACGGGTGGCTACACCTTC
TRBV19	16	.	TRBJ2-6	.	CASSTPMGAGANVLTF	TGTGCCAGTAGTACTCCCATGGGGGCCGGGGCCAACGTCCTGACTTTC
TRBV5-4	13	.	TRBJ1-1	.	CATGQNVNTEAFF	TGTGCCACTGGACAGAACGTGAACACTGAAGCTTTCTTT
TRBV29-1	13	.	TRBJ1-1	.	CSVQGQTNTEAFF	TGCAGCGTCCAAGGACAGACGAACACTGAAGCTTTCTTT
TRBV4-3	18	.	TRBJ2-1	TRBD2	CASSQGPPYSGGYNEQFF	TGCGCCAGCAGCCAAGGTCCCCCGTATAGCGGGGGGTACAATGAGCAGTTCTTC
TRBV7-2	12	.	TRBJ2-7	.	CASSSNSYEQYF	TGTGCCAGCAGCTCGAACTCCTACGAGCAGTACTTC
TRBV6-5	14	.	TRBJ2-7	TRBD2	CASSRTSGTYEQYF	TGTGCCAGCAGTCGGACTAGCGGCACCTACGAGCAGTACTTC
TRBV5-4	16	.	TRBJ2-2	.	CASSLGQVRNTGELFF	TGTGCCAGCAGCTTGGGGCAGGTCAGAAACACCGGGGAGCTGTTTTTT
TRBV7-8	18	.	TRBJ2-7	TRBD1	CASSLPPPGQGISYEQYF	TGTGCCAGCAGCTTACCGCCCCCGGGACAGGGAATCTCCTACGAGCAGTACTTC
TRBV19	15	.	TRBJ1-5	.	CASTLREGTGQPQHF	TGTGCCAGTACCCTTAGGGAGGGTACGGGTCAGCCCCAGCATTTT
TRBV6-5	13	few	TRBJ1-2	.	CASSPGGGGGYTF	TGTGCCAGCAGTCCCGGTGGGGGAGGGGGCTACACCTTC
TRBV9	13	.	TRBJ2-5	.	CASSVGPEETQYF	TGTGCCAGCAGCGTCGGGCCGGAAGAGACCCAGTACTTC
TRBV27	16	large	TRBJ2-1	TRBD1	CASSRRTGTADYEQFF	TGTGCCAGCAGTCGACGGACAGGGACAGCGGACTATGAGCAGTTCTTC
TRBV30	14	.	TRBJ1-5	.	CAWSGRGATQPQHF	TGTGCCTGGAGTGGGCGGGGGGCCACTCAGCCCCAGCATTTT
TRBV6-5	16	.	TRBJ1-4	TRBD1	CASSYSGTGTNEKLFF	TGTGCCAGCAGTTACTCCGGGACAGGGACTAATGAAAAACTGTTTTTT
TRBV19	14	.	TRBJ2-7	.	CASSRAGVSYEQYF	TGTGCCAGTAGTAGGGCAGGGGTAAGTTACGAGCAGTACTTC
TRBV6-5	16	.	TRBJ1-2	.	CASSYAGPGRVGGYTF	TGTGCCAGCAGTTACGCTGGTCCCGGCAGGGTGGGTGGCTACACCTTC
TRBV5-1	16	.	TRBJ2-3	TRBD2	CASSLGAGGPTDTQYF	TGCGCCAGCAGCTTGGGAGCGGGGGGACCCACAGATACGCAGTATTTT
TRBV7-2	13	.	TRBJ1-2	.	CASSPGQGSGYTF	TGTGCCAGCAGCCCCGGGCAGGGGAGTGGCTACACCTTC
TRBV4-1	15	.	TRBJ1-5	.	CASSQEPGSNQPQHF	TGCGCCAGCAGCCAAGAACCAGGGAGCAATCAGCCCCAGCATTTT
TRBV6-5	15	few	TRBJ2-3	TRBD1	CASSYSGGGVDTQYF	TGTGCCAGCAGTTATTCAGGGGGCGGAGTGGATACGCAGTATTTT
TRBV14	14	.	TRBJ2-7	TRBD1	CASSLGTAFYEQYF	TGTGCCAGCAGCTTGGGGACAGCATTCTACGAGCAGTACTTC
TRBV7-2	15	once	TRBJ1-5	.	CASSLQGRPNQPQHF	TGTGCCAGCAGCTTACAGGGGAGGCCCAATCAGCCCCAGCATTTT
TRBV7-9	12	.	TRBJ2-7	.	CASSRTFYEQYF	TGTGCCAGCAGCCGGACATTCTACGAGCAGTACTTC
TRBV7-2	19	.	TRBJ2-6	.	CASSVQGHEGQSRANVLTF	TGTGCCAGCAGCGTTCAGGGTCACGAGGGACAAAGTCGGGCCAACGTCCTGACTTTC
TRBV9	13	.	TRBJ2-7	.	CASSVGERSEQYF	TGTGCCAGCAGCGTAGGGGAGCGATCTGAGCAGTACTTC
TRBV4-3	15	.	TRBJ2-7	TRBD1	CASSQSQGASYEQYF	TGCGCCAGCAGCCAATCACAGGGGGCCTCCTACGAGCAGTACTTC
TRBV6-5	14	.	TRBJ1-2	TRBD1	CASSYGQGIYGYTF	TGTGCCAGCAGTTACGGACAGGGGATTTATGGCTACACCTTC
TRBV7-2	14	.	TRBJ2-3	.	CASSLDGPLDTQYF	TGTGCCAGCAGCTTGGACGGCCCGCTAGATACGCAGTATTTT
TRBV11-3	14	.	TRBJ2-7	.	CASSFGPASYEQYF	TGTGCCAGCAGCTTCGGGCCGGCCTCCTACGAGCAGTACTTC